This paragraph covers one T cell receptor (beta chain) sequence. This entry belongs to a study of blood T cells in healthy people across ages. Primers used in a second PCR of about 7 to 11 cycles were a sample-barcoded 5' primer and a J-beta primer mix. MiXCR was run by TCRdb on the 5' RACE reads, yielding one entry per CDR3 protein. Of roughly 800,000 distinct CDR3 sequences detected, roughly 53% appear once; the ten largest clones hold around 41%. Germline CDR1 reads SGHRS; CDR2 reads YFSETQ. The V segment lost 0 bases and the J segment 9 bases; nucleotides outside the gene matches: 10. This CDR3 has 17 amino acids.

This receptor was identified in a man older than 75 in good health. This chain connects TRBV5-1 to TRBJ2-1; 12 positions agree with TRBD2. Sequences were obtained from blood. DNA of the CDR3: TGCGCCAGCAGCTTGGCCAGCCTAGCGGGAGGGGGGCGTGAGCAGTTCTTC. Translating it yields CASSLASLAGGGREQFF. Full variable domain (outside the CDR3, taken from reference TRBV5-1 and TRBJ2-1): KAGVTQTPRYLIKTRGQQVTLSCSPISGHRSVSWYQQTPGQGLQFLFEYFSETQRNKGNFPGRFSGRQFSNSRSEMNVSTLELGDSALYLCASSLASLAGGGREQFFGPGTRLTVL.